Given below is one T cell receptor beta chain in context. Antigen: not known. This record comes from a study of CD8 T cells in ankylosing spondylitis. As the method for making TCR beta libraries, quantitative 5'-RACE with molecular barcodes was used. TCRdb re-derived calls from the 5' RACE reads in MiXCR, one entry per CDR3 protein. The repertoire includes 750,000 to 850,000 distinct CDR3 sequences, about 10% of them detected once, and just over 0.5% sits in the top ten. Study-level points and caveats: Blood of patients with ankylosing spondylitis appeared to be characterized by a TCR beta motif of eight highly homologous variants. Disease-associated clones were reportedly significantly overrepresented in matched ankylosing spondylitis synovial fluid.

The V segment lost 5 bases and the J segment 5 bases; nucleotides outside the gene matches: 6. Germline loops: CDR1 SGHNT, CDR2 YENEEA. The CDR3 consists of 14 residues. The chain recombines TRBV11-3 with TRBJ2-4, with TRBD2 matching over 7 bases. The sample consisted of blood, either unsorted or a sorted T cell fraction (not recorded which). The source is a male donor with ankylosing spondylitis. CDR3 residues: CASSRRAGENIQYF. In DNA, the CDR3 is TGTGCCAGCAGCCGCCGGGCGGGGGAAAACATTCAGTACTTC.